These 4 T cell receptor beta chains came from one sample sequenced in a study of blood T cell repertoires in COVID-19. Method: immunoSEQ multiplex PCR; TCRdb's copy keeps in-frame clones and lacks some. The top ten clones hold 7.5% to 8.5% of a sample with 150,000 to 180,000 clones, about 85% of them seen once. The material sequenced was peripheral blood. Receptors were obtained from a woman aged 55-70 years with COVID-19, enrolled during active disease.

Concerning this clone itself: Other nucleotide sequences in the sample specify the same CDR3. V is TRBV6-5 and J is TRBJ1-5; D gene ambiguous. CDR3 length equals 12 residues. Trimming shortened V by 9 bases and J by 6 bases, and 12 bases separated the two germline ends. The germline V gene has CDR1 MNHEY and CDR2 SVGAGI. This CDR3 reads CASRAGGQPQHF. CDR3 nucleotides: TGTGCCAGTAGGGCAGGAGGTCAGCCCCAGCATTTT.

This sequence joins TRBV20-1 and TRBJ1-1; D remains unclear. The V end lost 3 bases, the J end lost 4 bases, and 15 bases lay between the germline ends. Germline loops: CDR1 DFQATT, CDR2 SNEGSKA (reference sequence). The CDR3 sequence is 14 residues long. The CDR3 DNA is TGCAGTGCTAGTGATCTTCGGGTTCGCACTGAAGCTTTCTTT. It yields the protein CSASDLRVRTEAFF.

The V and J genes are TRBV12-3 or TRBV12-4 and TRBJ2-7; 7 positions agree with TRBD1. J lost 6 bases, V lost 6 bases, and 8 bases had no gene match. The CDR3 has 13 residues. The CDR3 is CASSPGTDPEQYF. DNA for the CDR3: TGTGCCAGCAGCCCCGGGACAGACCCCGAGCAGTACTTC.

The CDR3: CASLGQGLPYEQYV. CDR3 nucleotides: TGTGCCAGCCTGGGACAGGGGCTCCCCTACGAGCAGTACGTC. This chain uses TRBV6-5 with TRBJ2-7; the match to TRBD1 covers 10 bases. This CDR3 region has 14 residues. CDR1 MNHEY and CDR2 SVGAGI come from the germline V gene. Trimming cost V 8 bases and J 2 bases; bases outside gene matches: 6.